Ten or more counts support the clone carrying this T cell receptor (beta chain). Antigen unknown. CDR3 length: 16 residues. The V gene's germline CDR1 is MNHEY and CDR2 SVGEGT. Trimming took 2 bases from V and 4 from J, leaving 17 bases between them. Researchers collected roughly 10 milliliters of peripheral blood from every single donor. This specimen comes from a study of blood T cells in healthy people across ages. Using a J-beta primer mix together with a sample-barcoded 5' primer, a second PCR was run for roughly 7 to 11 cycles. With 12 random nucleotides, a template-switch adaptor tagged each individual cDNA molecule. MiXCR was run by TCRdb on the 5' RACE reads, yielding one entry per CDR3 protein. Of approximately 690,000 distinct CDR3 sequences in the sample, roughly 41% were seen once. Study results and limitations: A roughly linear fall in TCR beta diversity per million T cells was seen with increasing age. Unsorted PBMCs ruled out conclusive naive versus antigen-experienced comparison.

This TCR was sampled from a man aged 80 or over in good health. The sample comprised blood. The chain recombines TRBV6-2 or TRBV6-3 with TRBJ1-1; D not resolved. This CDR3 is CASSYRELRSSTEAFF. The CDR3 bases are TGTGCCAGCAGTTACAGGGAATTGCGTAGTAGCACTGAAGCTTTCTTT.